Sequencing of this T cell receptor beta chain was carried out in a study of T cells in Graves' hyperthyroidism and ophthalmopathy. Hyperthyroidism patients were newly diagnosed, had disease duration under 2 months, and were aged 18 to 65 years. A roughly 10 ml volume of fresh peripheral blood provided the PBMCs. Germline CDR1 SQVTM, CDR2 ANQGSEA. This CDR3 comprises 13 residues. V lost 4 bases and J lost 2, with 12 bases in between. A few counts support this clonotype. TCR beta CDR3 regions were amplified from RNA. Initially, a first-round RT-PCR of the TCR CDR3 employed the HTBI primer set. MiXCR was run by TCRdb on the multiplex PCR reads, yielding one entry per CDR3 protein. This sample has roughly 110,000 distinct CDR3 sequences, with about 15% found just once.

This receptor was taken from a woman between 50 and 59 years old with Graves' hyperthyroidism. Sequencing was done on a sample of blood. The chain carries TRBV29-1 and TRBJ2-7; no reliable D call. CDR3 DNA sequence: TGCAGCGTTGGGGAATTTGGCCCCTACGAGCAGTACTTC. It translates to CSVGEFGPYEQYF.